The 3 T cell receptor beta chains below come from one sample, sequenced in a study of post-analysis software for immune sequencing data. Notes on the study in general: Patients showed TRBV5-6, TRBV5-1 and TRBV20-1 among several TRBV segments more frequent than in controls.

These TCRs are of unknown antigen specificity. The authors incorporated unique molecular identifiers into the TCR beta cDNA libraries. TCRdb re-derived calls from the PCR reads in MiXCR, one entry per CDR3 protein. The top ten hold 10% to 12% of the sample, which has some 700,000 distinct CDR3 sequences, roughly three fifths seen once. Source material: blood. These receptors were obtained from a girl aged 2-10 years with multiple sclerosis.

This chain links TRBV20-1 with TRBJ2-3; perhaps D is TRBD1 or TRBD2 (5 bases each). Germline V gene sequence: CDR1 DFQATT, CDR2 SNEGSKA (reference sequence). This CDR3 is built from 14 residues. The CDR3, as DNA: TGCAGGACGGGCGGCAGGGAGAACACAGATACGCAGTATTTT. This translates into CRTGGRENTDTQYF.

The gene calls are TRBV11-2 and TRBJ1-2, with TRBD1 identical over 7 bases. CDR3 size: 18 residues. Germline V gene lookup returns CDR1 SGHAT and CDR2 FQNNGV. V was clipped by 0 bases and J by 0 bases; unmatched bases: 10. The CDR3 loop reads CASSLDPGQQSSNYGYTF. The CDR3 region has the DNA TGTGCCAGCAGCTTAGATCCGGGACAGCAGTCGTCTAACTATGGCTACACCTTC.

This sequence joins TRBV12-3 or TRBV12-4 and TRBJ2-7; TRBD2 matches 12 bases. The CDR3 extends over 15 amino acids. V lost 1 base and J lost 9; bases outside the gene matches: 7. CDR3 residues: CASSLGPSGRAPQYF. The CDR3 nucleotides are TGTGCCAGCAGTTTAGGTCCTAGCGGGAGGGCGCCGCAGTACTTC.